Listed below are T cell receptor beta chains from one sample, sequenced in a study of cytomegalovirus exposure and HLA in healthy donors. Profiling relied on immunoSEQ multiplex PCR, and the TCRdb table lists in-frame clones only, not all of them. The sample lists fewer than 200,000 clones; around 69% were seen once. Material: PBMCs. The receptors originated from a man in his fifties or sixties in good health and CMV-seronegative. The CDR3 runs from the conserved cysteine through the conserved F or W. D genes are given only for firm matches. Expanded clones get a size class; other rows say once, few or many, or leave the size out.

J,length,V,size,D,DNA,CDR3
TRBJ2-1,20,TRBV9,-,TRBD2,TGTGCCAGCAGCGCGCCCGGGACTAGCGGGTCCGTCCGGGGCTACAATGAGCAGTTCTTC,CASSAPGTSGSVRGYNEQFF
TRBJ1-1,13,TRBV5-6,-,-,TGTGCCAGCAGCTGGGGGGTGAACACTGAAGCTTTCTTT,CASSWGVNTEAFF
TRBJ1-3,15,TRBV27,-,-,TGTGCCAGCAGTATCCAGCAGGGATCTGGAAACACCATATATTTT,CASSIQQGSGNTIYF
TRBJ2-7,15,TRBV10-2,-,TRBD2,TGCGCCAGCAGTGAGCTCCTAGCGGGGGGGCAAGAGCAGTACTTC,CASSELLAGGQEQYF
TRBJ2-1,15,TRBV14,few,-,TGTGCCAGCAGCCCCAGGAGAGGGGGAAACAATGAGCAGTTCTTC,CASSPRRGGNNEQFF
TRBJ2-7,14,TRBV10-3,few,TRBD2,TGTGCCACCCAAGATAGCGGGAGGGCCTACGAGCAGTACTTC,CATQDSGRAYEQYF
TRBJ2-3,12,TRBV5-6,few,-,TGTGCCAGCAGCCTCACGGCAGATACGCAGTATTTT,CASSLTADTQYF
TRBJ1-5,12,TRBV28,-,-,TGTGCCAGCAGTACAGGGTATCAGCCCCAGCATTTT,CASSTGYQPQHF
TRBJ2-2,13,TRBV5-1,-,-,TGCGCCAGCAGGACTAGTTCGGACCGGGGAGCTGTTTTT,CASRTSSDRGAVF
TRBJ2-1,14,TRBV28,-,TRBD2,TGTGCCAGCAGTATAAGACTAGCCGGCGATGAGCAGTTCTTC,CASSIRLAGDEQFF
TRBJ1-4,14,TRBV6-5,-,-,TGTGCCAGCAGGGACACCCTGGAAAATGAAAAACTGTTTTTT,CASRDTLENEKLFF
TRBJ2-3,15,TRBV18,-,-,TGTGCCAGCTCACCAGAGAGACAGCCCACAGATACGCAGTATTTT,CASSPERQPTDTQYF
TRBJ2-2,16,TRBV10-2,-,TRBD2,TGCGCCAGCAGTGAGGACCCAGCGGGAGTGGGCGGGGAGCTGTTTTTT,CASSEDPAGVGGELFF
TRBJ2-4,15,TRBV29-1,few,TRBD2,TGCAGCGTAGGACTAGCGGGAGTGTCCAAAAACATTCAGTACTTC,CSVGLAGVSKNIQYF
TRBJ2-7,13,TRBV29-1,once,-,TGCAGCGTTGTGGGGCAGGTGACCTACGAGCAGTACTTC,CSVVGQVTYEQYF
TRBJ2-5,14,TRBV28,once,-,TGTGCCAGCAGAACCGGGTCGGCCCAAGAGATCCAGTACTTC,CASRTGSAQEIQYF
TRBJ2-7,14,TRBV10-2,-,TRBD2,TGCGCCACACAATTAGCGGGAGGAGCCTACGAGCAGTACTTC,CATQLAGGAYEQYF
TRBJ2-1,15,TRBV7-3,-,TRBD2,TGTGCCAGCAGCCGCTTAGCGGGGGGGAGCAATGAGCAGTTCTTC,CASSRLAGGSNEQFF
TRBJ2-7,15,TRBV7-2,once,TRBD1,TGTGCCAGCAGCTTCGGACAGGGGGGTTTCTACGAGCAGTACTTC,CASSFGQGGFYEQYF
TRBJ2-7,15,TRBV7-2,few,TRBD1,TGTGCCAGCAGCTCCCCCGGGACAGGGTTATACGAGCAGTACTTC,CASSSPGTGLYEQYF
TRBJ1-4,14,TRBV5-6,-,-,TGTGCCAGCAGTTTGGGGGGCTCGAGTGAAAAACTGTTTTTT,CASSLGGSSEKLFF
TRBJ2-7,14,TRBV10-1,-,TRBD1,TGCGCCAGTGACCACGGGACAGGGTCCTACGAGCAGTACTTC,CASDHGTGSYEQYF
TRBJ1-3,19,TRBV2,-,TRBD1,TGTGCCAGCAGTGAAGATCAGGGGGTAAGGCTGGGTAAAGGAAACACCATATATTTT,CASSEDQGVRLGKGNTIYF
TRBJ2-7,15,TRBV7-2,few,-,TGTGCCAGCAGCTTACGCTCGCCAGGGATCTACGAGCAGTACTTC,CASSLRSPGIYEQYF
TRBJ2-1,13,TRBV6-1,-,-,TGTGCCGCCCGAGGGGGCTCCTACAATGAGCAGTTCTTC,CAARGGSYNEQFF
TRBJ1-2,15,TRBV5-1,-,-,TGCGCCAGCAGCCCGACCCTGACAAGACCATATGGCTACACCTTC,CASSPTLTRPYGYTF
TRBJ2-7,14,TRBV11-2,-,-,TGTGCCAGCAGCTTAGAATCAGGTCGGCACGAGCAGTACTTC,CASSLESGRHEQYF
TRBJ1-4,16,TRBV18,once,-,TGTGCCAGCTCACGTTCTGGGCTCGGAACTAATGAAAAACTGTTTTTT,CASSRSGLGTNEKLFF
TRBJ2-2,15,TRBV19,-,-,TGTGCCAGTCAACCCCCCGGTGCGGACACCGGGGAGCTGTTTTTT,CASQPPGADTGELFF
TRBJ1-2,14,TRBV6-5,few,-,TGTGCCAGCAGTTACGGAGGCGAGGGCTATGGCTACACCTTC,CASSYGGEGYGYTF
TRBJ1-2,14,TRBV4-3,-,TRBD1,TGCGCCAGCAGCCAAGAAACAGGGGCAGGCGGCTACACCTTC,CASSQETGAGGYTF
TRBJ2-7,18,TRBV9,few,TRBD2,TGTGCCAGCAGCGTAGGGTTGACTAGCGGGAGCCTCACCTACGAGCAGTACTTC,CASSVGLTSGSLTYEQYF